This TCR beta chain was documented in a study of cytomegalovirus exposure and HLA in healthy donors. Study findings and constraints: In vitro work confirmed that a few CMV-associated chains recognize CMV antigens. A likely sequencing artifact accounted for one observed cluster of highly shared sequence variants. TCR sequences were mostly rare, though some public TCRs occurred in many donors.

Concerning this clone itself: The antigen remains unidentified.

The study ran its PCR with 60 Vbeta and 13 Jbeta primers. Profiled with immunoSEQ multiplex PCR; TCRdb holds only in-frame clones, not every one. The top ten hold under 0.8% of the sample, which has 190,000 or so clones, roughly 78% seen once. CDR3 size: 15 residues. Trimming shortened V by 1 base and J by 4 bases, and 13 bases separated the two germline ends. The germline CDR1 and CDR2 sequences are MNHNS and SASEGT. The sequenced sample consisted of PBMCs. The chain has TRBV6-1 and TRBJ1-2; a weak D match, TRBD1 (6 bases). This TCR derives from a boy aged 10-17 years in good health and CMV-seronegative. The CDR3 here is CASSEDLGARYGYTF. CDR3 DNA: TGTGCCAGCAGTGAAGATCTGGGGGCTCGCTATGGCTACACCTTC.